This T cell receptor (beta chain) came from a study of cytomegalovirus exposure and HLA in healthy donors. On the study more broadly: Among about 179 million T cells, an earlier analysis found roughly 100 million unique TCR beta sequences. Whole-study results and caveats: Data from an earlier analysis indicated that most TCR beta V segments were productive either about 90% or about 30% of the time. In a later analysis, a missense DCLRE1C variant was linked to TCR beta V- and J-gene trimming. Excluded were some V segments that proved indistinguishable, including TRBV6-2 and TRBV6-3.

Concerning this clone: What it binds is not known.

CDR3 length: 12 residues. The ends were cut back, 5 bases at V and 7 bases at J, with 11 bases in the middle. Germline V gene lookup returns CDR1 SNHLY and CDR2 FYNNEI. The PCR contained 60 Vbeta and 13 Jbeta primers. Only in-frame clones appear in the TCRdb table, and some are missing; sequencing was by immunoSEQ multiplex PCR. The table shows approximately 100,000 clones, with around 80% occurring only once. The V gene is TRBV2, the J gene TRBJ1-2, with D hard to call. The clonotype originates from a female donor in good health and CMV-seronegative. What was sequenced was PBMCs. The CDR3, as DNA: TGTGCCAGCAGTCTATCTTACGTTGGCTACACCTTC. It is translated as CASSLSYVGYTF.